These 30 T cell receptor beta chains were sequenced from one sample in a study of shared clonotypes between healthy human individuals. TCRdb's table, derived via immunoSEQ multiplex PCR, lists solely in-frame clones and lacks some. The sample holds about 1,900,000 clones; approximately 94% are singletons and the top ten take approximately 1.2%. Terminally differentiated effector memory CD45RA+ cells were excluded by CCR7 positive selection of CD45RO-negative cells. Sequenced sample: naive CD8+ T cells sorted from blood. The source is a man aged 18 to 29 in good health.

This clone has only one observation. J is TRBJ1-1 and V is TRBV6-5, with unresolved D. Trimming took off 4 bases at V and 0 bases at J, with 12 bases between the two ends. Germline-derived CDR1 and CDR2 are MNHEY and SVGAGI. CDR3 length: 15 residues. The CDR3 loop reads CASSWSEGMNTEAFF. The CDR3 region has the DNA TGTGCCAGCAGTTGGAGCGAGGGTATGAACACTGAAGCTTTCTTT.

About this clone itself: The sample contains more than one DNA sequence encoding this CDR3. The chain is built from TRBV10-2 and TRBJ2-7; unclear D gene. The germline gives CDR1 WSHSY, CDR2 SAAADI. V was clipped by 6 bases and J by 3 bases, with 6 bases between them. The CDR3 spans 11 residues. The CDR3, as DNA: TGCGCCAGCAGAGACAACTACGAGCAGTACTTC. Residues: CASRDNYEQYF.

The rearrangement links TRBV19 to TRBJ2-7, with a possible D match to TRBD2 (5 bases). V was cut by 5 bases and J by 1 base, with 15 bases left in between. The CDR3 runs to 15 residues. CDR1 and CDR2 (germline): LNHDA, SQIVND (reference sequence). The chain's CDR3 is CASSPRADPSYEQYF. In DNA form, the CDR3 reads TGTGCCAGTAGTCCGCGGGCGGACCCATCCTACGAGCAGTACTTC. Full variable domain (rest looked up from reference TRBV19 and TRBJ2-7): DGGITQSPKYLFRKEGQNVTLSCEQNLNHDAMYWYRQDPGQGLRLIYYSQIVNDFQKGDIAEGYSVSREKKESFPLTVTSAQKNPTAFYLCASSPRADPSYEQYFGPGTRLTVT.

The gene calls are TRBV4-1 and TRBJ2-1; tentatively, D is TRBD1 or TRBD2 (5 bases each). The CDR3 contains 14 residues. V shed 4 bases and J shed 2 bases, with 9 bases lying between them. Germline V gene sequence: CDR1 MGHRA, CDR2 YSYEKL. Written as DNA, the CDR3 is TGCGCCAGCAGCCGCCGGGGCCCCTACAATGAGCAGTTCTTC. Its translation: CASSRRGPYNEQFF.

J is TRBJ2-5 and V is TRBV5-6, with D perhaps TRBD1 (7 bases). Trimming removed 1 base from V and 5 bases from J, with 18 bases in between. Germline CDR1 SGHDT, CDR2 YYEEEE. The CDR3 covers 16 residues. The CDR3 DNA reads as TGTGCCAGCAGCTTGAGCGGGCCGACAGGGCGGGAGACCCAGTACTTC. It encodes CASSLSGPTGRETQYF.

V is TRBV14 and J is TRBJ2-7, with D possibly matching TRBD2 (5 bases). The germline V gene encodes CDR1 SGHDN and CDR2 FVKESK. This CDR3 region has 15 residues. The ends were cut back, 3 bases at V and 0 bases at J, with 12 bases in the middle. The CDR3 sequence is CASSHRGRSSYEQYF. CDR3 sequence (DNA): TGTGCCAGCAGCCACAGAGGGCGGAGCTCCTACGAGCAGTACTTC. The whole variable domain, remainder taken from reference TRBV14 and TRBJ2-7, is EAGVTQFPSHSVIEKGQTVTLRCDPISGHDNLYWYRRVMGKEIKFLLHFVKESKQDESGMPNNRFLAERTGGTYSTLKVQPAELEDSGVYFCASSHRGRSSYEQYFGPGTRLTVT.

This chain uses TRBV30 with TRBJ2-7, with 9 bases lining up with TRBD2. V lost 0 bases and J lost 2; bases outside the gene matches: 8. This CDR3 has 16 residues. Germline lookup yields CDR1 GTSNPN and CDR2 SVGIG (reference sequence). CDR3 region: CAWSVMETSGPYEQYF. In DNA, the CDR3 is TGTGCCTGGAGTGTAATGGAGACTAGCGGCCCCTACGAGCAGTACTTC.

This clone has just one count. In nucleotides, the CDR3 is TGTGCCAGCAGCTTGTACGGGACAGGGTATTCCACCGGGGAGCTGTTTTTT. Its protein product is CASSLYGTGYSTGELFF. The rearrangement links TRBV5-6 to TRBJ2-2; 9 nucleotides line up with TRBD1. V lost 1 base, J lost 4 bases, and 8 bases stayed unmatched. The CDR3 length is 17 residues. Germline V lookup: CDR1 SGHDT, CDR2 YYEEEE. The full variable domain, rest sourced from reference TRBV5-6 and TRBJ2-2, is DAGVTQSPTHLIKTRGQQVTLRCSPKSGHDTVSWYQQALGQGPQFIFQYYEEEERQRGNFPDRFSGHQFPNYSSELNVNALLLGDSALYLCASSLYGTGYSTGELFFGEGSRLTVL.

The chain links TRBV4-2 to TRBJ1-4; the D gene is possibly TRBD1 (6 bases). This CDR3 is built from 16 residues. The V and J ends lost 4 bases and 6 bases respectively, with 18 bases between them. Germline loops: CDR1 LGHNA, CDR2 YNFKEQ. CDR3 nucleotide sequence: TGTGCCAGCAGCCCACCAGGGGAGGGAAGGGATGAAAAACTGTTTTTT. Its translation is CASSPPGEGRDEKLFF.

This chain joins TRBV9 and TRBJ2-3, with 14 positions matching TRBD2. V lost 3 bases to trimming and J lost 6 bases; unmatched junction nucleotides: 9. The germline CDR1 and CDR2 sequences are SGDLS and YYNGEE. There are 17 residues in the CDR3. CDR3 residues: CASSDWPTSGGVDTQYF. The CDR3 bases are TGTGCCAGCAGCGATTGGCCGACTAGCGGGGGGGTGGATACGCAGTATTTT.

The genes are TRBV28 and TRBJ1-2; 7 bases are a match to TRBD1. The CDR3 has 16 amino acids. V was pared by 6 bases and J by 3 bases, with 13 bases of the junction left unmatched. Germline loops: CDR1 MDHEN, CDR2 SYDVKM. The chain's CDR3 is CASSIKPRGEYYGYTF. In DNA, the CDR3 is TGTGCCAGCAGCATCAAGCCCAGGGGGGAGTACTATGGCTACACCTTC.

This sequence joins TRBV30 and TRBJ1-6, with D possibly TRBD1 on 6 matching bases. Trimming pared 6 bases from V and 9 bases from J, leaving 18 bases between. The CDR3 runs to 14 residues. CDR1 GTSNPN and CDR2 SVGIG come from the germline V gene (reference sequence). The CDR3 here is CACQWTEGGSPLHF. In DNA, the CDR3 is TGTGCCTGCCAATGGACAGAAGGGGGTTCACCCCTCCACTTT.

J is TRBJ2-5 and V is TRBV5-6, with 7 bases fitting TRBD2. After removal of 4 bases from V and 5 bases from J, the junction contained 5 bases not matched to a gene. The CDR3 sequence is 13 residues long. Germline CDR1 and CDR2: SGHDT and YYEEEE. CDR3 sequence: CASSTGAGETQYF. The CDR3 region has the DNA TGTGCCAGCAGCACAGGAGCGGGGGAGACCCAGTACTTC.

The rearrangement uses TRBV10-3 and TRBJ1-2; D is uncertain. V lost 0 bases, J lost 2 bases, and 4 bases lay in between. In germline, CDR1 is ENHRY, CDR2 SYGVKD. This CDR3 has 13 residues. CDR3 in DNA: TGTGCCATCAGTGAGTCTGTGAACTATGGCTACACCTTC. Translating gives CAISESVNYGYTF.

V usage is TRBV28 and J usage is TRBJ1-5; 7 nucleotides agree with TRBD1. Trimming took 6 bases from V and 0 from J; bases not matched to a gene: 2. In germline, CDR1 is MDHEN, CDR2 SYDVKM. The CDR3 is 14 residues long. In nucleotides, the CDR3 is TGTGCCAGCAGGAACAGGGGTAGCAATCAGCCCCAGCATTTT. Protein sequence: CASRNRGSNQPQHF.

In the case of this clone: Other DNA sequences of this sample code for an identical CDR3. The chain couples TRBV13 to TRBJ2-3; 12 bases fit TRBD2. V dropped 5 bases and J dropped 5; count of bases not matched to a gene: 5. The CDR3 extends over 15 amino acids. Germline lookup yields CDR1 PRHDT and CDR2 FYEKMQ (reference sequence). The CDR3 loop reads CASSPGLAGRDTQYF. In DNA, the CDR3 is TGTGCCAGCAGCCCGGGACTAGCGGGCCGAGATACGCAGTATTTT.

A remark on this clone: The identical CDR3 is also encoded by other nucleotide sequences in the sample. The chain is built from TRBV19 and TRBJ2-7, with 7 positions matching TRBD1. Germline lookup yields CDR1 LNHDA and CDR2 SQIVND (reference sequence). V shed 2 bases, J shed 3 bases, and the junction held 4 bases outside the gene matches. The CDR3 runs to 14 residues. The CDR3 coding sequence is TGTGCCAGTAGTATATCCGGGGACAGCTACGAGCAGTACTTC. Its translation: CASSISGDSYEQYF.

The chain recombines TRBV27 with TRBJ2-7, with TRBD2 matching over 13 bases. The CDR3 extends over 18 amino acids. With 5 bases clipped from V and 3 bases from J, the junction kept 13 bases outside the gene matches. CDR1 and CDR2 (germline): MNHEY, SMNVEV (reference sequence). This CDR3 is CASSPSRLAGGQFYEQYF. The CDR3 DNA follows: TGTGCCAGCAGTCCTTCCCGACTAGCGGGGGGACAATTCTACGAGCAGTACTTC.

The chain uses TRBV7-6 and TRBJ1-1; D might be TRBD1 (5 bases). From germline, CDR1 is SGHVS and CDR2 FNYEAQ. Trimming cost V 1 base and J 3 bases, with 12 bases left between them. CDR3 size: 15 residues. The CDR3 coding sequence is TGTGCCAGCAGCTTAGGGGAGGGGTTAGACACTGAAGCTTTCTTT. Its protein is CASSLGEGLDTEAFF.

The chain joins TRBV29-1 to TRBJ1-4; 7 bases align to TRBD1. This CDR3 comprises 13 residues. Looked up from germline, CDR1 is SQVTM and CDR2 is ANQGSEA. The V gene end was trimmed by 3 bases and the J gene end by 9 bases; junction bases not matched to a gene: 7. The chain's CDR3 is CSVDRQGRKKLFF. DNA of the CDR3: TGCAGCGTTGACCGACAGGGTAGGAAAAAACTGTTTTTT.

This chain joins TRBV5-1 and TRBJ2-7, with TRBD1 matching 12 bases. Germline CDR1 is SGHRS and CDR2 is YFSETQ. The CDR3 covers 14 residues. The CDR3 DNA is TGCGTCTCAGGGGACAGGGGGCGATCCTACGAGCAGTACTTC. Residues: CVSGDRGRSYEQYF.

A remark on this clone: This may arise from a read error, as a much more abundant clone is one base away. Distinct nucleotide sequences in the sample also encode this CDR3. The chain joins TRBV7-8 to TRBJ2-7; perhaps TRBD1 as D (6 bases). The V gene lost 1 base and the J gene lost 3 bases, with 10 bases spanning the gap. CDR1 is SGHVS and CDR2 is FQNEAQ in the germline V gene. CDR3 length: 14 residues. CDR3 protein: CASSLVTGNYEQYF. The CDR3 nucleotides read TGTGCCAGCAGCTTAGTTACAGGGAACTACGAGCAGTACTTC.

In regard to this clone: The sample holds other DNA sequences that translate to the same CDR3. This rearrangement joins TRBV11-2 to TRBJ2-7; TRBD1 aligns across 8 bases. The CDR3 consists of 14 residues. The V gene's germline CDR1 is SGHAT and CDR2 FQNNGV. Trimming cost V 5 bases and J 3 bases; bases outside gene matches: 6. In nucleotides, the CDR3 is TGTGCCAGCAGCCTAGGACAGGGAGGCTACGAGCAGTACTTC. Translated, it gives CASSLGQGGYEQYF.

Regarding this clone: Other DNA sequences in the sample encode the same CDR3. This CDR3 reads CASSVSGGSTYEQYF. CDR3 sequence (DNA): TGTGCCAGCAGCGTATCAGGGGGGTCGACCTACGAGCAGTACTTC. This chain connects TRBV9 to TRBJ2-7, with D possibly TRBD1 on 7 matching bases. The CDR3 has 15 residues. In germline, CDR1 is SGDLS, CDR2 YYNGEE. Trimming shortened V by 1 base and J by 2 bases, and 13 bases separated the two germline ends.

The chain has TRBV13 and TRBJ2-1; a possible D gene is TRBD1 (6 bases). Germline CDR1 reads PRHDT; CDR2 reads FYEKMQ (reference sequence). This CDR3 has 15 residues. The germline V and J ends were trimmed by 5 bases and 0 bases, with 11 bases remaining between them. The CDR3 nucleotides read TGTGCCAGCAGCGCAGGGGTCCGCTCCTACAATGAGCAGTTCTTC. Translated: CASSAGVRSYNEQFF.

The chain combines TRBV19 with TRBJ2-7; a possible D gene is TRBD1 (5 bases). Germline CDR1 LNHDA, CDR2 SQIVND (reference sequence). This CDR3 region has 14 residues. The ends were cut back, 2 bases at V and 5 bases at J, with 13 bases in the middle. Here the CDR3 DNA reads TGTGCCAGTAGTATAATCTGGGGCCCCAACGAGCAGTACTTC. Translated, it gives CASSIIWGPNEQYF.

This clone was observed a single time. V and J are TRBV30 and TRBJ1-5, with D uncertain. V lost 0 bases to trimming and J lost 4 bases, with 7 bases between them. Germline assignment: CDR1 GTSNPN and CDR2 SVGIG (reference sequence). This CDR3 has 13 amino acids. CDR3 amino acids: CAWSVLGNQPQHF. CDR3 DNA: TGTGCCTGGAGTGTACTCGGGAATCAGCCCCAGCATTTT.

CDR3 nucleotide sequence: TGTGCCAGCAGCGGGGCCTCAAAGTCTGGAAACACCATATATTTT. The encoded protein is CASSGASKSGNTIYF. The rearrangement joins TRBV9 to TRBJ1-3; unclear D gene. There are 15 residues in the CDR3. Germline CDR1 is SGDLS and CDR2 is YYNGEE. V lost 3 bases to trimming and J lost 1 base, with 11 bases between them.

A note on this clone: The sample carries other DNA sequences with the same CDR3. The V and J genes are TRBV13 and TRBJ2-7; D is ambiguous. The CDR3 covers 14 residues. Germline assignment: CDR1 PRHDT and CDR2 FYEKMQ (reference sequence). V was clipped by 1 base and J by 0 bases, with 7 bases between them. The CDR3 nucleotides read TGTGCCAGCAGCTTAGTAGGTAGCTCCTACGAGCAGTACTTC. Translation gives CASSLVGSSYEQYF. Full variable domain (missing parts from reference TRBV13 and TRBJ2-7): AAGVIQSPRHLIKEKRETATLKCYPIPRHDTVYWYQQGPGQDPQFLISFYEKMQSDKGSIPDRFSAQQFSDYHSELNMSSLELGDSALYFCASSLVGSSYEQYFGPGTRLTVT.

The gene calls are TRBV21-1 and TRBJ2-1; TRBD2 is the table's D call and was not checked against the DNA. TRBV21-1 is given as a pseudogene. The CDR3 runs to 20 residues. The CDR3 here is CASSKALETSGRHSYNEQFF. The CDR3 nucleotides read TGTGCCAGCAGCAAAGCGCTCGAAACTAGCGGGAGACATTCCTACAATGAGCAGTTCTTC.